The 15 T cell receptor beta chains reported below all come from one sample, sequenced in a study of vaccination effects on CD4 cells after COVID-19 (dated by TCRdb to the early 2020s). Their specific antigens are unknown. Libraries were built with the immunoSEQ multiplex PCR assay. TCRdb mirrors the immuneACCESS table, restricted to in-frame sequences. Some clones are absent from its copies; in checked studies, under half trace to an unresolved V gene, and the reason for the others is unknown. The sample has roughly 35,000 clones on record, about 75% of them singletons. About 6.1% of the sample is in the top ten clones. After about 10 days of culture, CD4+ T cells were isolated with the EasySep CD4+ T cell isolation kit. PCR-confirmed SARS-CoV-2 infection had occurred in convalescent patients between March and December 2020, before the Alpha, Beta and Delta variants emerged in the United States. Participants received two doses of either the BNT162b2 or the mRNA-1273 mRNA SARS-CoV-2 vaccine.

The sample consisted of CD4+ T cells from PBMCs cultured without peptide, taken after COVID-19 vaccination. The receptors come from a human donor who had a prior SARS-CoV-2 infection.

This chain joins TRBV27 and TRBJ1-2; weak D call: TRBD1 (5 bases). The CDR3 has 12 amino acids. Trimming stripped 6 bases from V and 5 bases from J, with 10 bases between. Germline V lookup: CDR1 MNHEY, CDR2 SMNVEV (reference sequence). The DNA of the CDR3 is TGTGCCAGCAGGGACATTGGGTATGGCTACACCTTC. Amino acid sequence: CASRDIGYGYTF.

J is TRBJ2-1 and V is TRBV7-8, with 9 positions matching TRBD2. The CDR3 sequence is 15 residues long. The germline gives CDR1 SGHVS, CDR2 FQNEAQ. Losses at the gene ends were 1 base for V and 12 bases for J; bases not matched to a gene: 10. For the CDR3, the DNA is TGTGCCAGCAGCTTAGACGGCGGGAGGGCCTTGAGGCAGTTCTTC. Encoded protein: CASSLDGGRALRQFF.

The CDR3 DNA reads as TGCGCCAGCAGCCCGGGGCAGGGGAACTATGGCTACACCTTC. The encoded protein is CASSPGQGNYGYTF. The rearrangement joins TRBV4-3 to TRBJ1-2, with D perhaps TRBD1 (6 bases). CDR3 size: 14 residues. Germline CDR1 and CDR2: LGHNA and YSLEER. V was trimmed by 4 bases and J by 2 bases, leaving 11 bases between them.

The CDR3 is CASSLVSGYTGELFF. The CDR3 bases are TGTGCCAGCAGCTTAGTAAGCGGTTACACCGGGGAGCTGTTTTTT. The chain links TRBV7-9 to TRBJ2-2; a weak D match, TRBD2 (5 bases). In germline, CDR1 is SEHNR, CDR2 FQNEAQ (reference sequence). CDR3 length equals 15 residues. Trimming removed 1 base from V and 3 bases from J, with 9 bases in between. Drawing the rest from reference TRBV7-9 and TRBJ2-2, the complete variable domain is DTGVSQNPRHKITKRGQNVTFRCDPISEHNRLYWYRQTLGQGPEFLTYFQNEAQLEKSRLLSDRFSAERPKGSFSTLEIQRTEQGDSAMYLCASSLVSGYTGELFFGEGSRLTVL.

This chain uses TRBV23-1 with TRBJ1-4, with TRBD1 as a possible D gene (6 bases). TRBV23-1 is an ORF; its function is uncertain. This CDR3 region has 16 residues. The V gene lost 0 bases and the J gene lost 5 bases, with 13 bases spanning the gap. The CDR3 reads CASSQSKGGGNEKLFF. CDR3 DNA: TGCGCCAGCAGTCAATCGAAAGGGGGGGGAAATGAAAAACTGTTTTTT.

The chain uses TRBV5-4 and TRBJ1-4, with TRBD1 as a possible D gene (6 bases). V was clipped by 4 bases and J by 1 base, with 14 bases between them. CDR1 SGHNT and CDR2 YYREEE come from the germline V gene (reference sequence). The CDR3 is 16 residues long. The CDR3: CASSKQSQGTNEKLFF. The CDR3 coding sequence is TGTGCCAGCAGCAAGCAATCACAGGGAACTAATGAAAAACTGTTTTTT.

This clone counts as medium-sized. The rearrangement joins TRBV18 to TRBJ2-1; 11 positions match TRBD2. J lost 15 bases, V lost 3 bases, and 7 bases had no gene match. Germline V gives CDR1 KGHSH, CDR2 LQKENI. The CDR3 runs 13 residues. CDR3: CASSPSGRAVVFF. The DNA of the CDR3 is TGTGCCAGCTCACCTAGCGGGAGGGCCGTTGTGTTCTTC.

The V and J genes are TRBV11-2 and TRBJ2-7; 7 bases map to TRBD1. The CDR3 extends over 15 amino acids. V dropped 1 base and J dropped 6; count of bases not matched to a gene: 9. The germline V gene encodes CDR1 SGHAT and CDR2 FQNNGV. DNA for the CDR3: TGTGCCAGCAGCTTAGTATGGGACAGTCTCCTCGAGCAGTACTTC. It codes for CASSLVWDSLLEQYF.

This rearrangement joins TRBV4-3 to TRBJ1-2; 8 bases are shared with TRBD1. The CDR3 is made up of 19 amino acids. Trimming took 3 bases from V and 3 from J; bases not matched to a gene: 18. The germline CDR1 and CDR2 sequences are LGHNA and YSLEER. The CDR3, as DNA: TGCGCCAGCAGCCACGAGCTTTCAGCTCGACAGGGGTTTTACTATGGCTACACCTTC. It translates to CASSHELSARQGFYYGYTF.

The rearrangement links TRBV5-4 to TRBJ1-6; a possible D gene is TRBD1 (5 bases). The V end lost 4 bases, the J end lost 8 bases, and 19 bases lay between the germline ends. Looked up from germline, CDR1 is SGHNT and CDR2 is YYREEE (reference sequence). The CDR3 length is 16 residues. The CDR3 protein is CASSPVRAGRDSPLHF. CDR3 DNA sequence: TGTGCCAGCAGCCCGGTCCGGGCAGGGCGCGATTCACCCCTCCACTTT.

V gene TRBV5-1 combines with J gene TRBJ2-7, with TRBD1 matching over 7 bases. J lost 3 bases, V lost 3 bases, and 12 bases had no gene match. Germline-derived CDR1 and CDR2 are SGHRS and YFSETQ. This CDR3 is built from 16 residues. This chain's CDR3 is CASSSNTGTVYYEQYF. As DNA, the CDR3 is TGCGCCAGCAGCTCGAACACCGGGACAGTCTACTACGAGCAGTACTTC.

V usage is TRBV30 and J usage is TRBJ1-3; 7 bases map to TRBD1. The J segment lost 0 bases and the V segment lost 5 bases, leaving 4 bases of the junction unmatched. Germline V gene sequence: CDR1 GTSNPN, CDR2 SVGIG (reference sequence). This CDR3 spans 14 amino acids. CDR3 amino acids: CAWDQGVSGNTIYF. CDR3 DNA: TGTGCCTGGGACCAGGGGGTCTCTGGAAACACCATATATTTT.

The rearrangement joins TRBV5-5 to TRBJ2-7; D remains unclear. V lost 1 base and J lost 0, with 11 bases in between. CDR1 and CDR2 from the germline V gene are SGHKS and YYEKEE (reference sequence). The CDR3 extends over 15 amino acids. CDR3 coding DNA: TGTGCCAGCAGCTTGTTTGTATCGGCCTCCTACGAGCAGTACTTC. Translating gives CASSLFVSASYEQYF.

This chain links TRBV7-2 with TRBJ2-5, with D perhaps matching TRBD1 (6 bases). Germline assignment: CDR1 SGHTA and CDR2 FQGNSA. The CDR3 length is 12 residues. The germline V and J ends were trimmed by 2 bases and 11 bases, with 12 bases remaining between them. CDR3 nucleotides: TGTGCCAGCAGCTTATCGGGACACGCTCAGTACTTC. Translated: CASSLSGHAQYF.

The chain is built from TRBV6-1 and TRBJ1-5; D remains unclear. Germline V gives CDR1 MNHNS, CDR2 SASEGT. V was clipped by 0 bases and J by 0 bases, with 6 bases between them. The CDR3 runs 15 residues. The CDR3 loop is CASSEAGVSNQPQHF. CDR3 nucleotide sequence: TGTGCCAGCAGTGAAGCAGGCGTTAGCAATCAGCCCCAGCATTTT.